The present T cell receptor (beta chain) was sequenced within a study of cytomegalovirus exposure and HLA in healthy donors. Broader study findings: Association with HLA alleles at 0.05 false discovery rate was found for roughly 17,000 TCR beta sequences in a later analysis.

For this clone: Its antigen is unknown.

The PCR ran on 60 Vbeta and 13 Jbeta primers. Clones were read by immunoSEQ multiplex PCR, and TCRdb kept only the in-frame ones, dropping some. The sample contains 95,000 to 100,000 clones, roughly 82% of which appear only once. In germline, CDR1 is SGHRS, CDR2 YFSETQ. The CDR3 runs to 13 residues. Trimming removed 3 bases at V and 7 bases at J, with 11 bases between. The material sequenced was PBMCs. The sequence derives from a man aged 50-60 years in good health and CMV-seronegative. This chain links TRBV5-1 with TRBJ2-1; tentative D call: TRBD1 (6 bases). CDR3 in amino acids: CASSSPGVNEQFF. The CDR3 DNA follows: TGCGCCAGCAGCTCTCCAGGGGTAAATGAGCAGTTCTTC.